The 22 T cell receptor beta chains in this list originate from one sample, sequenced in a study of CXCR3-negative and CXCR3-positive naive CD8 T cells. For these receptors, no antigen is known. General study findings and limits: More hydrophobic TRB CDR3s occurred in CXCR3-positive than in CXCR3-negative naive cells.

5' RACE with UMI labels generated the TRB cDNA libraries. TCRdb reprocessed the 5' RACE reads and keeps a single row for each CDR3 protein, giving no DNA. This table lists 140,000 to 150,000 distinct CDR3 sequences. The sample consisted of naive CXCR3+ CD8+ T cells from blood. Subset indicated: CD45RO-CCR7+CD27+CD95- naive CD8+ T cells expressing CXCR3 (TNR3+). Receptors were obtained from a human donor in good health. Some clones in this sample may be carry-over from other donors' samples.

The CDR3: CASSTGGYEQYF. The gene calls are TRBV6-6 and TRBJ2-7; without DNA, the TCRdb call of TRBD1 cannot be checked. CDR1 MNHNY and CDR2 SVGAGI come from the germline V gene (reference sequence). The CDR3 has 12 residues.

This CDR3 reads CSASASSGTNEQFF. The V call is TRBV20-1, the J call TRBJ2-1; the D call from TCRdb, TRBD2, cannot be confirmed without DNA. The CDR3 runs to 14 residues. Per germline, CDR1 DFQATT and CDR2 SNEGSKA (reference sequence).

The chain couples TRBV29-1 to TRBJ1-1. The CDR3 length is 15 residues. Per germline, CDR1 SQVTM and CDR2 ANQGSEA. CDR3 loop: CSVDRWLSPNTEAFF.

The chain is built from TRBV23-1 and TRBJ2-1; without DNA, the TCRdb call of TRBD2 cannot be checked. Being an ORF, TRBV23-1 has a function that is uncertain. The CDR3 extends over 17 amino acids. The CDR3 region is CASSQASGSSSYNEQFF.

The chain carries TRBV13 and TRBJ2-5; no DNA is available, so the TRBD2 call from TCRdb remains unchecked. The germline V gene encodes CDR1 PRHDT and CDR2 FYEKMQ (reference sequence). The CDR3 spans 15 residues. The CDR3 here is CASSRTRILQETQYF.

This rearrangement joins TRBV13 to TRBJ2-1; TCRdb's assignment of TRBD1 cannot be checked, as there is no DNA. The CDR3 consists of 16 residues. CDR1 and CDR2 from the germline V gene are PRHDT and FYEKMQ (reference sequence). The CDR3 here is CASSLGRDRVFGEQFF.

V is TRBV20-1 and J is TRBJ1-2; the D call of TRBD1 rests on TCRdb alone, since no DNA is present to check it. CDR1 is DFQATT and CDR2 is SNEGSKA in the germline V gene (reference sequence). The CDR3 runs to 14 residues. The CDR3 loop reads CSASRQGAFDGYTF.

The chain carries TRBV7-9 and TRBJ2-1; the TRBD2 assignment by TCRdb is unverifiable without DNA. The germline V gene encodes CDR1 SEHNR and CDR2 FQNEAQ (reference sequence). The CDR3 runs to 17 residues. CDR3 loop: CASSLASSGWGQKEQFF.

The chain carries TRBV29-1 and TRBJ2-2. The CDR3 totals 12 residues. CDR1 is SQVTM, CDR2 ANQGSEA, per germline. Here the CDR3 reads CSVEEETGELFF.

This chain uses TRBV4-1 with TRBJ2-1. CDR3 length: 14 residues. Looked up from germline, CDR1 is MGHRA and CDR2 is YSYEKL. The CDR3 sequence is CASSQDFGATEQFF.

This chain joins TRBV7-2 and TRBJ2-6; without DNA, the TCRdb call of TRBD2 cannot be checked. Germline V gene data show CDR1 as SGHTA and CDR2 as FQGNSA. The CDR3 consists of 14 residues. CDR3 sequence reads: CAIFAGSGANVLTF.

J is TRBJ2-3 and V is TRBV21-1; checking the TCRdb D call of TRBD1 is not possible without DNA. TRBV21-1 is shown as a pseudogene. The CDR3 consists of 16 residues. CDR3 amino acids: CASSRADWKSTDTQYF.

The V gene is TRBV28, the J gene TRBJ2-7; TCRdb's assignment of TRBD1 cannot be checked, as there is no DNA. The CDR3 loop spans 14 amino acids. The germline V gene encodes CDR1 MDHEN and CDR2 SYDVKM. CDR3 loop: CASSDPGQRYEQYF.

This chain's CDR3 is CASSLVGPSTDTQYF. This chain uses TRBV12-3 or TRBV12-4 with TRBJ2-3; TCRdb outputs TRBD1, but without DNA this stays unchecked. The CDR3 is 15 amino acids.

The rearrangement uses TRBV11-3 and TRBJ2-3; TCRdb designates TRBD1, a call that cannot be tested without DNA. Germline V gene data show CDR1 as SGHNT and CDR2 as YENEEA. The CDR3 covers 12 residues. CDR3: CASSLPGDTQYF.

The rearrangement uses TRBV12-3 or TRBV12-4 and TRBJ2-7. The CDR3 has 18 residues. The CDR3 protein is CASSFSHTGAAGSYEQYF.

The chain recombines TRBV7-6 with TRBJ2-5; the TCRdb D gene call, TRBD1, has no DNA to confirm it. The CDR3 consists of 16 residues. Germline loops: CDR1 SGHVS, CDR2 FNYEAQ. CDR3 in amino acids: CASSLDVGQAIKTQYF. The whole variable domain, filled in from reference TRBV7-6 and TRBJ2-5, reads GAGVSQSPRYKVTKRGQDVALRCDPISGHVSLYWYRQALGQGPEFLTYFNYEAQQDKSGLPNDRFSAERPEGSISTLTIQRTEQRDSAMYRCASSLDVGQAIKTQYFGPGTRLLVL.

V is TRBV5-1 and J is TRBJ2-2; TCRdb names TRBD1, which stays unverified in the absence of DNA. Looked up from germline, CDR1 is SGHRS and CDR2 is YFSETQ. CDR3 length: 13 residues. The chain's CDR3 is CASSLAGGEELFF.

The chain couples TRBV29-1 to TRBJ1-1; TCRdb lists TRBD1, though no DNA is available to test this call. Germline V gives CDR1 SQVTM, CDR2 ANQGSEA. The CDR3 is 13 residues long. The CDR3 reads CSVEDRAGTEAFF.

V and J are TRBV5-1 and TRBJ2-1. Germline CDR1 SGHRS, CDR2 YFSETQ. The CDR3 is 15 residues long. This CDR3 reads CASSLVVLGDNEQFF.

The V call is TRBV10-1, the J call TRBJ2-1; TCRdb's D gene call, TRBD2, goes unchecked for lack of DNA. The V gene's germline CDR1 is WNHNN and CDR2 SYGVQD (reference sequence). CDR3 length equals 17 residues. CDR3 sequence: CASSETSGSRIGDEQFF.

V gene TRBV6-6 combines with J gene TRBJ2-5. The germline V gene encodes CDR1 MNHNY and CDR2 SVGAGI (reference sequence). CDR3 size: 13 residues. CDR3 sequence: CASSYGTQETQYF.